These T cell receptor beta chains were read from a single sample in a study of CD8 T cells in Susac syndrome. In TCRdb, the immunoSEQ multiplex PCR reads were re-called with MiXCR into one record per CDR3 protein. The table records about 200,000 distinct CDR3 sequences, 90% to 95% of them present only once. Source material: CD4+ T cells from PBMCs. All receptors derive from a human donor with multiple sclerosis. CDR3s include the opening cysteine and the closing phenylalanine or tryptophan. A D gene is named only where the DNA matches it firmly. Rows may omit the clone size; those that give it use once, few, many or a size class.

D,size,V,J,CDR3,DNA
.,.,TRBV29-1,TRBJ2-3,CSVVSAGVDTQYF,TGCAGCGTTGTATCAGCGGGTGTGGATACGCAGTATTTT
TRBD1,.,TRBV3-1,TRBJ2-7,CASSQGTGREQYF,TGTGCCAGCAGCCAAGGGACAGGTCGAGAGCAGTACTTC
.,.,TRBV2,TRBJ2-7,CASNPPDQTYEQYF,TGTGCCAGCAACCCACCCGACCAAACCTACGAGCAGTACTTC
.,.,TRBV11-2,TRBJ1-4,CASSSGGNEKLFF,TGTGCCAGCAGCTCGGGTGGTAATGAAAAACTGTTTTTT
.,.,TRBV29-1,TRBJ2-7,CSVAGRLNAYEQYF,TGCAGCGTTGCAGGGAGGTTGAATGCCTACGAGCAGTACTTC
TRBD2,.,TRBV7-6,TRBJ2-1,CASSLALAGYNEQFF,TGTGCCAGCAGCTTAGCTCTAGCGGGCTACAATGAGCAGTTCTTC
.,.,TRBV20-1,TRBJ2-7,CSARAGGGSYEQYF,TGCAGTGCTAGGGCGGGCGGCGGTTCCTACGAGCAGTACTTC
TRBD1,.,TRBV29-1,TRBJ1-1,CSVGGAGGTEAFF,TGCAGCGTGGGTGGCGCAGGGGGCACTGAAGCTTTCTTT
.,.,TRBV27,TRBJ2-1,CASSIMGVSSYNEQFF,TGTGCCAGCAGTATAATGGGAGTCAGCTCCTACAATGAGCAGTTCTTC
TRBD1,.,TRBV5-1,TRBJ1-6,CASSLEDRGYSPLHF,TGCGCCAGCAGCTTGGAGGACAGGGGATATTCACCCCTCCACTTT
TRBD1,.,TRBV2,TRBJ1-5,CASRYSGTGGAYSNQPQHF,TGTGCCAGTAGATACTCCGGGACAGGGGGCGCCTATAGCAATCAGCCCCAGCATTTT
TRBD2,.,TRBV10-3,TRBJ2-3,CAISQRGYTDTQYF,TGTGCCATCTCGCAGCGGGGCTACACAGATACGCAGTATTTT
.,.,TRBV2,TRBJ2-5,CASSDGTGQETQYF,TGTGCCAGCAGTGACGGGACCGGCCAAGAGACCCAGTACTTC
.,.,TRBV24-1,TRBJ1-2,CATSDSSGYTF,TGTGCCACCAGCGACAGCTCTGGCTACACCTTC
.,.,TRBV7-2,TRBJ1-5,CASSPSRSNQPQHF,TGTGCCAGCAGTCCCAGCAGGAGCAATCAGCCCCAGCATTTT
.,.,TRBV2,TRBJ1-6,CASSVEGKSPLHF,TGTGCCAGCTCCGTGGAGGGTAAATCACCCCTCCACTTT
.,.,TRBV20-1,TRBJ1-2,CSARDWAAISYTF,TGCAGTGCTAGAGATTGGGCGGCGATTAGCTACACCTTC
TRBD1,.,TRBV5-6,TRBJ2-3,CASSRADRVTDTQYF,TGTGCCAGCAGCAGAGCAGACAGGGTCACAGATACGCAGTATTTT
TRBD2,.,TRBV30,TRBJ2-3,CAWSATSADTQYF,TGTGCCTGGAGTGCGACTAGCGCGGATACGCAGTATTTT
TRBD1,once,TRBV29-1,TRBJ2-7,CSVEITGGNPGSYEQYF,TGCAGCGTTGAGATTACAGGGGGCAATCCGGGCTCCTACGAGCAGTACTTC
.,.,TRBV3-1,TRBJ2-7,CASSQIDRDYEQYF,TGTGCCAGCAGCCAGATAGACAGAGACTACGAGCAGTACTTC
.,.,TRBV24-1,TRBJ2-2,CATSDTTGELFF,TGTGCCACCAGTGATACTACCGGGGAGCTGTTTTTT
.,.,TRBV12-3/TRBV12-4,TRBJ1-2,CASSAIANYGYTF,TGTGCCAGCAGTGCTATAGCTAACTATGGCTACACCTTC
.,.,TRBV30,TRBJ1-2,CAWSSAMNYGYTF,TGTGCCTGGAGTTCAGCTATGAACTATGGCTACACCTTC